This T cell receptor beta chain came from a study of T-cell memory formation after mild COVID-19. Study context: Among the donors, TCR clusters were largely specific to each donor. Study-level points and caveats: Second-wave clones with a day 37 peak had unconfirmed SARS-CoV-2 specificity. Pre-infection memory harbored some responding clones, suggesting cross-reactive memory joined.

Per the germline V gene, CDR1 is SQVTM and CDR2 is ANQGSEA. This CDR3 is 13 amino acids long. V lost 3 bases, J lost 7 bases, and 12 bases lay in between. On this clonotype itself: Its target is not known.

TCRdb re-analysed the 5' RACE reads in MiXCR, keeping a single row per CDR3 protein. The sample lists around 440,000 distinct CDR3 sequences, about 20% occurring once. The chain carries TRBV29-1 and TRBJ1-4; D ambiguous. The source of this sequence is an adult woman who had mild COVID-19 (a few samples of this study predate the infection). Cell type and time point are not known. The sample was PBMCs or a T cell subset sorted from them (not recorded which). CDR3 in amino acids: CSVDQTRGEKLFF. The CDR3 DNA is TGCAGCGTTGACCAGACTCGAGGTGAAAAACTGTTTTTT.